One T cell receptor beta chain is described in this entry. The antigen remains unidentified. In TCRdb, the 5' RACE reads were re-called with MiXCR into one record per CDR3 protein. The sample has about 43,000 distinct CDR3 sequences, about 29% seen once; the top ten hold 3.7%. Germline V gene lookup returns CDR1 LGHDT and CDR2 YNNKEL (reference sequence). This CDR3 has 17 amino acids. The J segment lost 6 bases and the V segment lost 4 bases, leaving 14 bases of the junction unmatched. Memory CD4+ cells were defined as CD4+CD45RO+CD25-. General study points: Whole repertoires were not studied in the larger cohort, only one V-J beta rearrangement. Tumor memory CD4+ T cell TCR gene usage was found to cluster with blood and lymph node memory CD4+ cells and with lymph node naive CD4+ cells. Tumor-infiltrating Treg TCR alpha and beta sequences overlapped most with tumor naive CD4+ T cells, then blood naive.

This rearrangement joins TRBV3-1 to TRBJ2-3; TRBD1 aligns across 9 bases. The sequence came from a female donor with breast cancer. Sequenced input: memory CD4+ T cells sorted from a lymph node. Noted subset: memory CD4+ T cells, CD4+CD45RO+CD25-. CDR3 protein: CASSRTTGTGFLDTQYF. The CDR3 nucleotides read TGTGCCAGCAGCCGCACCACCGGGACAGGGTTCTTGGATACGCAGTATTTT.